Listed here are 31 T cell receptor beta chains from one sample, sequenced in a study of Ad26.COV2.S vaccination and SARS-CoV-2 variants. Treatment described: about 20 received Ad26.COV2.S at low or high dose, single or two shots; several received placebo; per-sample allocation not given. Sampling occurred on day 63 after the first vaccine or placebo injection. This table comes from immunoSEQ multiplex PCR, and its TCRdb copy is limited to in-frame clones, with some not included. Of some 480,000 clones detected, around 88% appear once; the ten largest clones hold roughly 13%. Material: peripheral blood, obtained in a trial of Ad26.COV2.S vaccine versus placebo. The receptor source for this set is a person between 18 and 65 years old who received the Ad26.COV2.S COVID-19 vaccine or a placebo.

V is TRBV28 and J is TRBJ2-1; 8 bases fit TRBD2. The CDR3 spans 14 residues. Germline V gives CDR1 MDHEN, CDR2 SYDVKM. With V trimmed by 4 bases and J by 6 bases, 5 bases remained unmatched. The CDR3 region has the DNA TGTGCCAGCAGTTCCCCGGGGGGGGCCAATGAGCAGTTCTTC. Amino acids: CASSSPGGANEQFF.

The count of this clone is one. V gene TRBV6-5 combines with J gene TRBJ1-2; possibly TRBD1 for D (5 bases). Trimming took 2 bases from V and 6 from J, leaving 13 bases between them. Germline V lookup: CDR1 MNHEY, CDR2 SVGAGI. This CDR3 has 14 amino acids. CDR3 DNA sequence: TGTGCCAGCAGTTACGTTGCGGGGGGAGATGGCTACACCTTC. Encoded protein: CASSYVAGGDGYTF.

V is TRBV5-5 and J is TRBJ2-7; D unclear. The V gene's germline CDR1 is SGHKS and CDR2 YYEKEE (reference sequence). The length of the CDR3 is 14 residues. V was trimmed by 0 bases and J by 3 bases, leaving 10 bases between them. CDR3 sequence reads: CASSLAPRNYEQYF. The CDR3 coding sequence is TGTGCCAGCAGCTTGGCGCCCAGAAACTACGAGCAGTACTTC.

The rearrangement links TRBV9 to TRBJ2-6; the D gene is possibly TRBD1 (5 bases). CDR1 and CDR2 (germline): SGDLS, YYNGEE. Trimming removed 7 bases from V and 1 base from J, with 9 bases in between. CDR3 size: 14 residues. CDR3 sequence (DNA): TGTGCCAGCGCAGGGTTTTCTGGGGCCAACGTCCTGACTTTC. It is translated as CASAGFSGANVLTF.

V gene TRBV30 combines with J gene TRBJ2-2; no clear D. This CDR3 contains 14 residues. Trimming cost V 6 bases and J 2 bases, with 13 bases left between them. CDR1 is GTSNPN, CDR2 SVGIG, per germline (reference sequence). CDR3 amino acids: CACSDGKNTGELFF. The DNA for the CDR3 is TGTGCCTGCTCGGACGGAAAAAACACCGGGGAGCTGTTTTTT.

The V gene is TRBV10-3, the J gene TRBJ2-7, with a possible D match to TRBD1 (6 bases). Trimming removed 5 bases from V and 2 bases from J, with 10 bases in between. There are 13 residues in the CDR3. Germline V lookup: CDR1 ENHRY, CDR2 SYGVKD. The CDR3 protein is CAISPDSTYEQYF. CDR3 DNA: TGTGCCATCAGTCCGGACAGTACCTACGAGCAGTACTTC.

The chain combines TRBV28 with TRBJ2-2; 9 nucleotides align to TRBD2. The CDR3 runs 17 residues. Germline lookup yields CDR1 MDHEN and CDR2 SYDVKM. V was pared by 2 bases and J by 2 bases, with 6 bases of the junction left unmatched. CDR3 in DNA: TGTGCCAGCAGTTTACCCCGACTAGCGGCAAACACCGGGGAGCTGTTTTTT. Residues: CASSLPRLAANTGELFF.

The J gene is TRBJ2-5, the V gene TRBV5-1, with 12 nucleotides matching TRBD2. Trimming at V came to 9 bases and at J to 4 bases, leaving 7 bases not matched to a gene. Germline CDR1 and CDR2: SGHRS and YFSETQ. This CDR3 region has 14 residues. For the CDR3, the DNA is TGCGCCACCACCCCTAGCGGGAGGGGAGAGACCCAGTACTTC. Translation: CATTPSGRGETQYF.

The chain couples TRBV24-1 to TRBJ2-1; 7 bases are a match to TRBD2. Germline values: CDR1 KGHDR, CDR2 SFDVKD. Trimming took 3 bases from V and 3 from J; bases not matched to a gene: 4. This CDR3 contains 15 residues. The CDR3 DNA reads TGTGCCACCAGTGATCAGCGGGGAAACTACAATGAGCAGTTCTTC. This encodes CATSDQRGNYNEQFF.

The chain is built from TRBV11-2 and TRBJ2-2; D perhaps matches TRBD2 (6 bases). The length of the CDR3 is 18 residues. In germline, CDR1 is SGHAT, CDR2 FQNNGV. The ends were cut back, 0 bases at V and 16 bases at J, with 30 bases in the middle. CDR3: CASSLDPAGRPVERSWFF. The CDR3 coding sequence is TGTGCCAGCAGCTTAGACCCGGCGGGACGGCCAGTAGAAAGAAGCTGGTTTTTT.

The rearrangement links TRBV5-6 to TRBJ2-7; TRBD1 aligns across 9 bases. The CDR3 totals 15 residues. Germline CDR1 and CDR2: SGHDT and YYEEEE. Trimming cost V 4 bases and J 1 base; bases outside gene matches: 6. CDR3 coding DNA: TGTGCCAGCAGCCGCCGGGACAGGGTTTCCTACGAGCAGTACTTC. Amino acid sequence: CASSRRDRVSYEQYF.

The chain is built from TRBV19 and TRBJ2-7; TRBD2 is a possible D gene (6 bases). Trimming removed 3 bases at V and 6 bases at J, with 18 bases between. The CDR3 is 15 residues long. Germline CDR1 is LNHDA and CDR2 is SQIVND (reference sequence). CDR3 DNA: TGTGCCAGTAGTATGGTAGCGGCAGGTTCTCCCGAGCAGTACTTC. Its protein product is CASSMVAAGSPEQYF.

This clone appeared a few times. J is TRBJ1-5 and V is TRBV2; 7 bases agree with TRBD1. The junction had 9 bases not matched to a gene; V was cut back by 4 bases and J by 6 bases. This CDR3 contains 15 residues. Germline V gene sequence: CDR1 SNHLY, CDR2 FYNNEI. The CDR3 region is CASSGRGGAGQPQHF. CDR3 in DNA: TGTGCCAGCAGTGGAAGAGGGGGCGCGGGTCAGCCCCAGCATTTT.

The J gene is TRBJ2-1, the V gene TRBV18; 8 bases fit TRBD1. Germline lookup yields CDR1 KGHSH and CDR2 LQKENI. Trimming took 7 bases from V and 4 from J; bases not matched to a gene: 6. The CDR3 has 14 residues. CDR3 nucleotide sequence: TGTGCCAGCTTAGTGGACAGGGCTTACAATGAGCAGTTCTTC. It encodes CASLVDRAYNEQFF.

The V call is TRBV5-6, the J call TRBJ2-1; no clear D gene. The germline V gene has CDR1 SGHDT and CDR2 YYEEEE. This CDR3 is 12 amino acids long. Trimming took 5 bases from V and 12 from J, leaving 15 bases between them. CDR3 in amino acids: CASSARNSGQFF. In nucleotides, the CDR3 is TGTGCCAGCAGTGCTCGCAACTCTGGGCAGTTCTTC.

The V gene is TRBV29-1, the J gene TRBJ2-1, with 15 bases aligning to TRBD2. The CDR3 contains 17 residues. V lost 1 base, J lost 2 bases, and 3 bases stayed unmatched. CDR1 is SQVTM and CDR2 is ANQGSEA in the germline V gene. The CDR3 reads CSVEARTSGRAYNEQFF. In DNA, the CDR3 is TGCAGCGTTGAAGCCCGGACTAGCGGGAGGGCCTACAATGAGCAGTTCTTC.

V usage is TRBV10-3 and J usage is TRBJ2-2; TRBD1 matches 8 bases. CDR3 length: 15 residues. The germline V gene has CDR1 ENHRY and CDR2 SYGVKD. V lost 5 bases, J lost 3 bases, and 5 bases stayed unmatched. CDR3 residues: CAISISGGDTGELFF. The CDR3 coding sequence is TGTGCCATCAGTATCTCAGGGGGCGACACCGGGGAGCTGTTTTTT.

This clone was seen once. The CDR3 is CASSLTGGPGEQYF. The CDR3, as DNA: TGTGCCAGCAGCTTAACGGGAGGGCCGGGCGAGCAGTACTTC. The rearrangement links TRBV7-3 to TRBJ2-7; TRBD2 agrees at 7 bases. Germline CDR1 reads SGHTA; CDR2 reads FQGTGA. The CDR3 contains 14 residues. Losses at the gene ends were 0 bases for V and 6 bases for J; bases not matched to a gene: 5.

J is TRBJ2-7 and V is TRBV6-5; the match to TRBD1 covers 7 bases. Germline loops: CDR1 MNHEY, CDR2 SVGAGI. The CDR3 totals 14 residues. Trimming removed 6 bases from V and 0 bases from J; junction bases left unmatched: 5. The CDR3 sequence: CASRAQGHSYEQYF. CDR3 coding DNA: TGTGCCAGCAGGGCACAGGGGCACTCCTACGAGCAGTACTTC.

The chain combines TRBV18 with TRBJ1-1; 8 bases map to TRBD1. Trimming at V came to 1 base and at J to 1 base, leaving 2 bases not matched to a gene. The V gene's germline CDR1 is KGHSH and CDR2 LQKENI. The CDR3 has 15 residues. CDR3 coding DNA: TGTGCCAGCTCACCACAAGGGACAGGGAACACTGAAGCTTTCTTT. Translated: CASSPQGTGNTEAFF.

The chain recombines TRBV9 with TRBJ2-3; 13 bases match TRBD2. Germline CDR1 reads SGDLS; CDR2 reads YYNGEE. The CDR3 loop spans 19 amino acids. Germline trimming cut 0 bases from V and 4 bases from J; bases unmatched to any gene: 11. CDR3 in DNA: TGTGCCAGCAGCGTAGGGGAGGGACTAGCGGGAAGGTGGGCAGATACGCAGTATTTT. Amino acids: CASSVGEGLAGRWADTQYF.

The chain is built from TRBV2 and TRBJ1-4; D is unresolved. With 6 bases removed from V and 3 bases from J, the gap between germline ends came to 5 bases. This CDR3 is built from 12 residues. Germline V gene lookup returns CDR1 SNHLY and CDR2 FYNNEI. As DNA, the CDR3 is TGTGCCAGCAGGGGTTCTAATGAAAAACTGTTTTTT. It yields the protein CASRGSNEKLFF.

This clone was counted a single time. This sequence joins TRBV28 and TRBJ2-7; the D call may be TRBD1 or TRBD2 (5 bases each). V lost 6 bases, J lost 2 bases, and 14 bases lay in between. The CDR3 consists of 14 residues. Germline V CDR1 and CDR2: MDHEN, SYDVKM. The CDR3 coding sequence is TGTGCCAGCAGGTTGCCCGGGGACCCCTACGAGCAGTACTTC. As protein: CASRLPGDPYEQYF.

This chain joins TRBV28 and TRBJ1-5; D gene uncertain. CDR3 length: 15 residues. The V gene's germline CDR1 is MDHEN and CDR2 SYDVKM. V dropped 4 bases and J dropped 3 bases, with 13 bases sitting between them. In nucleotides, the CDR3 is TGTGCCAGCAGTTCAAGGCAGGTACCCAATCAGCCCCAGCATTTT. Translating it yields CASSSRQVPNQPQHF.

The rearrangement joins TRBV28 to TRBJ1-1, with D unresolved. There are 13 residues in the CDR3. From germline, CDR1 is MDHEN and CDR2 SYDVKM. V was clipped by 2 bases and J by 2 bases, with 6 bases between them. CDR3 loop: CASSLRINTEAFF. CDR3 nucleotide sequence: TGTGCCAGCAGTTTACGAATTAACACTGAAGCTTTCTTT.

In its sample, this clone was seen a few times. CDR3 nucleotides: TGTGCCAGCAGTTACGTTTGGGGAATGGGACAGAACAATCAGCCCCAGCATTTT. Translating it yields CASSYVWGMGQNNQPQHF. The V and J genes are TRBV6-2 or TRBV6-3 and TRBJ1-5; 7 nucleotides match TRBD1. The V segment lost 2 bases and the J segment 3 bases; nucleotides outside the gene matches: 13. This CDR3 is 18 amino acids long. Germline V gene sequence: CDR1 MNHEY, CDR2 SVGEGT.

The J gene is TRBJ1-5, the V gene TRBV18; D remains unclear. V dropped 1 base and J dropped 4 bases, with 20 bases sitting between them. This CDR3 contains 18 residues. Per the germline V gene, CDR1 is KGHSH and CDR2 is LQKENI. CDR3: CASSPLPLLGGRNQPQHF. DNA for the CDR3: TGTGCCAGCTCACCACTACCGCTCCTGGGAGGTCGGAATCAGCCCCAGCATTTT. Using reference TRBV18 and TRBJ1-5 for the parts outside the CDR3, the full variable domain is NAGVMQNPRHLVRRRGQEARLRCSPMKGHSHVYWYRQLPEEGLKFMVYLQKENIIDESGMPKERFSAEFPKEGPSILRIQQVVRGDSAAYFCASSPLPLLGGRNQPQHFGDGTRLSIL.

The chain carries TRBV19 and TRBJ1-1; the D gene is possibly TRBD1 (5 bases). The V end was cut by 8 bases, the J end by 0 bases, with 13 bases between. Germline CDR1 and CDR2: LNHDA and SQIVND (reference sequence). The CDR3 consists of 14 residues. CDR3 region: CASLPGRVNTEAFF. CDR3 bases: TGTGCCAGTCTACCGGGCAGGGTGAACACTGAAGCTTTCTTT.

This clone was seen more than once but under ten times. The DNA is omitted, as the CDR3 cannot be located on it reliably, and the CDR3 follows TCRdb's listing. This chain uses TRBV6-6 with TRBJ2-3. The CDR3 spans 12 residues, counting both ends. Germline V gene sequence: CDR1 MNHNY, CDR2 SVGAGI (reference sequence). The CDR3: CASSSSWDTQYF.

The genes are TRBV6-6 and TRBJ2-2, with D perhaps TRBD1 (6 bases). The V gene's germline CDR1 is MNHNY and CDR2 SVGAGI (reference sequence). CDR3 length: 16 amino acids. The V and J ends lost 6 bases and 5 bases respectively, with 19 bases between them. CDR3: CASSPTEGVRTGELFF. CDR3 coding DNA: TGTGCCAGCAGCCCCACCGAGGGGGTAAGGACCGGGGAGCTGTTTTTT.

V and J are TRBV2 and TRBJ2-7, with D possibly matching TRBD2 (5 bases). The CDR3 is 14 residues long. The V end lost 4 bases, the J end lost 0 bases, and 10 bases lay between the germline ends. Germline V CDR1 and CDR2: SNHLY, FYNNEI. The CDR3, as DNA: TGTGCCAGCAGTGTTGACGGAGGCTCCTACGAGCAGTACTTC. This codes for CASSVDGGSYEQYF. Supplemented by reference TRBV2 and TRBJ2-7, the full variable domain reads EPEVTQTPSHQVTQMGQEVILRCVPISNHLYFYWYRQILGQKVEFLVSFYNNEISEKSEIFDDQFSVERPDGSNFTLKIRSTKLEDSAMYFCASSVDGGSYEQYFGPGTRLTVT.